The clone carrying this T cell receptor (beta chain) has a single count. The data derive from a study of blood T cell repertoires in COVID-19. V shed 6 bases, J shed 4 bases, and the junction held 9 bases outside the gene matches. Germline V CDR1 and CDR2: SGDLS, YYNGEE. The CDR3 covers 14 residues. Clones were read by immunoSEQ multiplex PCR, and TCRdb kept only the in-frame ones, dropping some. The repertoire includes roughly 290,000 clones, 70% to 90% of them detected once, and more than 2% sits in the top ten. The rearrangement links TRBV9 to TRBJ1-2; TRBD1 agrees at 7 bases. The receptor was derived from a man between 25 and 39 years old who had recovered from COVID-19. Sample: PBMCs or T cells enriched from blood (not recorded which). CDR3 DNA sequence: TGTGCCAGCACCAGGGGGGCAGACTCCTATGGCTACACCTTC. It encodes CASTRGADSYGYTF.